Each of the 27 T cell receptor beta chains below was sequenced from the same sample in a study of cytomegalovirus exposure and HLA in healthy donors. Primers for the PCR totalled 60 Vbeta and 13 Jbeta. TCRdb keeps only in-frame clones here, not all; method: immunoSEQ multiplex PCR. The profile shows about 120,000 clones, around 70% of them singletons. The source material was PBMCs. The source of these receptors is a woman aged 50 to 60 in good health and CMV-seropositive.

The chain joins TRBV2 to TRBJ2-7, with a tentative D call TRBD1 (6 bases). Trimming pared 1 base from V and 7 bases from J, leaving 8 bases between. The CDR3 extends over 12 amino acids. The germline CDR1 and CDR2 sequences are SNHLY and FYNNEI. The CDR3, as DNA: TGTGCCAGCAGTGAAGGGGGGCTTGAGCAGTACTTC. It yields the protein CASSEGGLEQYF.

The rearrangement uses TRBV11-2 and TRBJ2-1; tentative D call: TRBD1 (6 bases). CDR1 and CDR2 (germline): SGHAT, FQNNGV. V was cut by 2 bases and J by 0 bases, with 17 bases left in between. The CDR3 covers 18 residues. The CDR3 protein is CASSLMGAGQSSYNEQFF. CDR3 in DNA: TGTGCCAGCAGCTTAATGGGGGCGGGTCAAAGCTCCTACAATGAGCAGTTCTTC.

This sequence joins TRBV28 and TRBJ2-7; D perhaps matches TRBD1 (6 bases). The length of the CDR3 is 14 residues. Trimming shortened V by 6 bases and J by 3 bases, and 15 bases separated the two germline ends. Germline CDR1 and CDR2: MDHEN and SYDVKM. The CDR3 spells CASSLIGGNYEQYF. The CDR3 coding sequence is TGTGCCAGCAGCCTAATAGGGGGAAACTACGAGCAGTACTTC.

The gene calls are TRBV6-6 and TRBJ1-1; D unclear. Trimming removed 6 bases from V and 1 base from J, with 9 bases in between. Germline V gives CDR1 MNHNY, CDR2 SVGAGI (reference sequence). The length of the CDR3 is 13 residues. For the CDR3, the DNA is TGTGCCAGCAGGGCATCCTCGAACACTGAAGCTTTCTTT. Translated: CASRASSNTEAFF.

The genes are TRBV2 and TRBJ2-7; D gene uncertain. The CDR3 loop spans 14 amino acids. Germline V gene data show CDR1 as SNHLY and CDR2 as FYNNEI. The V end lost 7 bases, the J end lost 7 bases, and 20 bases lay between the germline ends. CDR3 in DNA: TGTGCCAGCACCGTCACCCAGTCCCGATCAGAGCAGTACTTC. Translating it yields CASTVTQSRSEQYF.

In this sample, this clone turned up a few times. This chain uses TRBV10-2 with TRBJ2-7; 10 bases are a match to TRBD1. Trimming removed 4 bases from V and 4 bases from J; junction bases left unmatched: 7. This CDR3 comprises 15 residues. The germline V gene encodes CDR1 WSHSY and CDR2 SAAADI. In nucleotides, the CDR3 is TGCGCCAGCAGTGGCCGGGACAGGGGTTATTACGAGCAGTACTTC. It translates to CASSGRDRGYYEQYF.

This clone was counted between two and nine times. The gene calls are TRBV7-2 and TRBJ1-4, with 10 positions matching TRBD1. CDR1 and CDR2 from the germline V gene are SGHTA and FQGNSA. The V gene end was trimmed by 4 bases and the J gene end by 8 bases; junction bases not matched to a gene: 4. The CDR3 length is 14 residues. The CDR3 nucleotides read TGTGCCAGCAGCTACGGACAGGGGGGGGAAAAACTGTTTTTT. Amino acids: CASSYGQGGEKLFF.

CDR3 sequence reads: CASSPAKGEYTIYF. DNA of the CDR3: TGTGCCAGCTCACCAGCAAAGGGGGAGTACACCATATATTTT. This rearrangement joins TRBV18 to TRBJ1-3; possible D gene TRBD1, 6 bases. CDR3 length equals 14 residues. CDR1 and CDR2 (germline): KGHSH, LQKENI. V lost 2 bases, J lost 8 bases, and 13 bases lay in between.

CDR3 sequence (DNA): TGTGCCAGCAGTGACAGTCAAGAGACCCAGTACTTC. This codes for CASSDSQETQYF. The rearrangement joins TRBV2 to TRBJ2-5; D gene uncertain. Germline V gene sequence: CDR1 SNHLY, CDR2 FYNNEI. The length of the CDR3 is 12 residues. Deletions cut 3 bases from V and 2 bases from J, with 4 bases between.

The CDR3 sequence: CASSRLVTGELFF. The CDR3 region has the DNA TGTGCCAGTAGTCGACTGGTCACCGGGGAGCTGTTTTTT. The rearrangement links TRBV19 to TRBJ2-2; no definite D call. The V gene's germline CDR1 is LNHDA and CDR2 SQIVND (reference sequence). This CDR3 is built from 13 residues. The ends were cut back, 5 bases at V and 4 bases at J, with 8 bases in the middle.

The sample holds one count of this clone. The rearrangement uses TRBV29-1 and TRBJ1-3; D unresolved. V was shortened by 3 bases and J by 0 bases, with 6 bases between the two germline ends. CDR1 is SQVTM, CDR2 ANQGSEA, per germline. The CDR3 runs to 13 residues. The CDR3 DNA reads TGCAGCGTTGAGGGGAGCTCTGGAAACACCATATATTTT. This codes for CSVEGSSGNTIYF.

CDR3 nucleotide sequence: TGCGCCAGCAGCTTGGTTCAGGGGCCAGCTAATGAAAAACTGTTTTTT. It encodes CASSLVQGPANEKLFF. V and J are TRBV5-1 and TRBJ1-4; weak D call: TRBD1 (6 bases). The CDR3 contains 16 residues. V dropped 0 bases and J dropped 3 bases, with 12 bases sitting between them. Germline V gene lookup returns CDR1 SGHRS and CDR2 YFSETQ. Drawing the rest from reference TRBV5-1 and TRBJ1-4, the complete variable domain is KAGVTQTPRYLIKTRGQQVTLSCSPISGHRSVSWYQQTPGQGLQFLFEYFSETQRNKGNFPGRFSGRQFSNSRSEMNVSTLELGDSALYLCASSLVQGPANEKLFFGSGTQLSVL.

The CDR3 DNA follows: TGTGCCAGCGACAACTCCATGGGCACCGGGGAGCTGTTTTTT. This sequence encodes CASDNSMGTGELFF. This rearrangement joins TRBV7-9 to TRBJ2-2; the D is unclear. The CDR3 totals 14 residues. CDR1 SEHNR and CDR2 FQNEAQ come from the germline V gene (reference sequence). The V and J ends lost 8 bases and 4 bases respectively, with 14 bases between them.

The chain employs TRBV7-2 and TRBJ2-7; a possible D gene is TRBD2 (5 bases). Trimming left V 3 bases short and J 2 bases short, with 14 bases between. The CDR3 contains 15 residues. Germline CDR1 and CDR2: SGHTA and FQGNSA. CDR3 in DNA: TGTGCCAGCAGCTTGCCGCGGGCGCAAACCTACGAGCAGTACTTC. Encoded protein: CASSLPRAQTYEQYF.

In this sample, this clone turned up a few times. CDR3 nucleotides: TGTGCCTGGAGCGTGAACACTGAAGCTTTCTTT. Translated: CAWSVNTEAFF. This chain uses TRBV30 with TRBJ1-1; D gene ambiguous. With 3 bases removed from V and 0 bases from J, the gap between germline ends came to 2 bases. The CDR3 has 11 residues. Germline CDR1 reads GTSNPN; CDR2 reads SVGIG (reference sequence). Full variable domain (missing parts from reference TRBV30 and TRBJ1-1): SQTIHQWPATLVQPVGSPLSLECTVEGTSNPNLYWYRQAAGRGLQLLFYSVGIGQISSEVPQNLSASRPQDRQFILSSKKLLLSDSGFYLCAWSVNTEAFFGQGTRLTVV.

The J gene is TRBJ1-2, the V gene TRBV11-2; no firm D call. Germline V gene sequence: CDR1 SGHAT, CDR2 FQNNGV. The CDR3 consists of 13 residues. Trimming cost V 1 base and J 5 bases, with 8 bases left between them. In DNA form, the CDR3 reads TGTGCCAGCAGCTTAGTCGTCTCTTATGGCTACACCTTC. This translates into CASSLVVSYGYTF.

In its sample, this clone was seen a few times. This chain links TRBV28 with TRBJ1-3, with 7 bases lining up with TRBD1. There are 14 residues in the CDR3. From germline, CDR1 is MDHEN and CDR2 SYDVKM. J was trimmed by 0 bases and V by 6 bases; bases with no gene match: 2. The CDR3 is CASRQGSSGNTIYF. The CDR3, as DNA: TGTGCCAGCAGACAGGGGTCCTCTGGAAACACCATATATTTT.

The chain links TRBV7-8 to TRBJ2-7, with D hard to call. Per the germline V gene, CDR1 is SGHVS and CDR2 is FQNEAQ. The CDR3 has 14 amino acids. V lost 3 bases and J 0 bases, leaving 9 bases between the germline ends. CDR3 DNA sequence: TGTGCCAGCAGCTTTACAGTCAGCTCCTACGAGCAGTACTTC. It translates to CASSFTVSSYEQYF.

V usage is TRBV7-6 and J usage is TRBJ2-5, with 9 bases matching TRBD2. This CDR3 is 15 amino acids long. V was clipped by 5 bases and J by 1 base; unmatched bases: 5. Per the germline V gene, CDR1 is SGHVS and CDR2 is FNYEAQ. This CDR3 reads CASSPQTSGQETQYF. Written as DNA, the CDR3 is TGTGCCAGCAGCCCCCAGACTAGCGGCCAAGAGACCCAGTACTTC.

CDR3 coding DNA: TGTGCCAGCAGCGTAGTGGAGGGGAACACTGAAGCTTTCTTT. This encodes CASSVVEGNTEAFF. This rearrangement joins TRBV9 to TRBJ1-1; D remains ambiguous. CDR1 is SGDLS, CDR2 YYNGEE, per germline. V lost 0 bases, J lost 1 base, and 7 bases lay in between. The CDR3 length is 14 residues.

The chain carries TRBV2 and TRBJ1-1, with 7 bases fitting TRBD1. There are 14 residues in the CDR3. The V and J ends lost 10 bases and 0 bases, in that order; junction bases with no gene match: 8. Germline CDR1 reads SNHLY; CDR2 reads FYNNEI. Here the CDR3 DNA reads TGTGCCAATCGAAGACAGGGTTTGAACACTGAAGCTTTCTTT. It translates to CANRRQGLNTEAFF.

This clone was found once. The rearrangement uses TRBV7-8 and TRBJ2-3; D call uncertain. There are 18 residues in the CDR3. The V and J ends lost 5 bases and 2 bases respectively, with 23 bases between them. Germline values: CDR1 SGHVS, CDR2 FQNEAQ. The CDR3 DNA reads as TGTGCCAGCAGCCCCAACCGTATACAGACCCGATACACAGATACGCAGTATTTT. Translating gives CASSPNRIQTRYTDTQYF.

This rearrangement joins TRBV16 to TRBJ1-1; TRBD1 is a possible D gene (6 bases). Per germline, CDR1 KGHSY and CDR2 FQNENV. V was pared by 4 bases and J by 1 base, with 7 bases between. The CDR3 runs to 13 residues. The CDR3 DNA reads TGTGCCAGCAGCCTACAGGGGAACACTGAAGCTTTCTTT. This sequence encodes CASSLQGNTEAFF. Full variable domain (remainder filled in from reference TRBV16 and TRBJ1-1): GEEVAQTPKHLVRGEGQKAKLYCAPIKGHSYVFWYQQVLKNEFKFLISFQNENVFDETGMPKERFSAKCLPNSPCSLEIQATKLEDSAVYFCASSLQGNTEAFFGQGTRLTVV.

The chain employs TRBV7-2 and TRBJ2-1, with 7 bases matching TRBD2. CDR3 length: 15 residues. Trimming removed 1 base from V and 4 bases from J; junction bases left unmatched: 4. From germline, CDR1 is SGHTA and CDR2 FQGNSA. The CDR3 nucleotides are TGTGCCAGCAGCTTAGGACTAGCCCGGTACAATGAGCAGTTCTTC. This sequence encodes CASSLGLARYNEQFF.

The gene calls are TRBV4-1 and TRBJ2-7; TRBD1 is a possible D gene (5 bases). This CDR3 comprises 15 residues. The V gene lost 1 base and the J gene lost 2 bases, with 12 bases spanning the gap. Per the germline V gene, CDR1 is MGHRA and CDR2 is YSYEKL. The CDR3 is CASSQGGPTTYEQYF. The DNA for the CDR3 is TGCGCCAGCAGCCAAGGGGGCCCGACCACCTACGAGCAGTACTTC.

A single count supports this clone. The CDR3 here is CASSQEGAVLNTEAFF. As DNA, the CDR3 is TGTGCCAGCAGCCAAGAGGGGGCGGTTTTGAACACTGAAGCTTTCTTT. The V gene is TRBV14, the J gene TRBJ1-1, with D possibly being TRBD1 (6 bases). Trimming pared 0 bases from V and 0 bases from J, leaving 11 bases between. This CDR3 is built from 16 residues. Germline assignment: CDR1 SGHDN and CDR2 FVKESK.

The gene calls are TRBV6-1 and TRBJ1-5; D is undetermined. With 1 base removed from V and 7 bases from J, the gap between germline ends came to 14 bases. The germline gives CDR1 MNHNS, CDR2 SASEGT. CDR3 length equals 15 residues. This CDR3 is CASSEEDYGFQPQHF. The CDR3 DNA follows: TGTGCCAGCAGTGAAGAGGACTATGGGTTCCAGCCCCAGCATTTT.